Below, 21 T cell receptor beta chains from the same sample are listed, as sequenced in a study of T cell responses to AZD1222 COVID-19 vaccine. Data came from immunoSEQ multiplex PCR; TCRdb stores just in-frame clones and leaves some out. The sample has about 150,000 clones, around 85% seen once. The specimen comprised peripheral blood, sampled on day 0 of AZD1222 vaccination. Source of these receptors: an adult in good health.

The chain employs TRBV27 and TRBJ2-7; D perhaps matches TRBD2 (6 bases). Trimming shortened V by 3 bases and J by 2 bases, and 17 bases separated the two germline ends. CDR1 is MNHEY, CDR2 SMNVEV, per germline (reference sequence). The CDR3 length is 16 residues. The CDR3: CASSLYPGTLTYEQYF. The DNA for the CDR3 is TGTGCCAGCAGTTTGTACCCCGGGACTCTTACCTACGAGCAGTACTTC.

The V and J genes are TRBV30 and TRBJ1-4; 7 bases are shared with TRBD1. The CDR3 runs to 15 residues. From germline, CDR1 is GTSNPN and CDR2 SVGIG (reference sequence). Trimming at V came to 1 base and at J to 8 bases, leaving 10 bases not matched to a gene. The CDR3 sequence is CAWSDLDRVWEKLFF. CDR3 coding DNA: TGTGCCTGGAGTGACCTCGACAGGGTTTGGGAAAAACTGTTTTTT.

Turning to this clone: One junction end disagrees with the germline gene, perhaps due to a read error. The J gene is TRBJ2-5, the V gene TRBV6-5; 7 nucleotides line up with TRBD1. This CDR3 is built from 14 residues. CDR1 is MNHEY, CDR2 SVGAGI, per germline. The DNA of the CDR3 is TGTGCCAGCAGTTACGGGGACAGCCAAAAGACCCAGTACTTC. Residues: CASSYGDSQKTQYF.

This rearrangement joins TRBV21-1 to TRBJ2-7; the table calls TRBD1, which could not be checked here. TRBV21-1 is tagged as a pseudogene. This CDR3 is built from 16 residues. The CDR3 DNA follows: TGTGCCAGCAGCAAAAGGGTCCAGGGGGGCACCTACGAGCAGTACTTC. It encodes CASSKRVQGGTYEQYF.

This chain connects TRBV10-1 to TRBJ2-5, with TRBD2 as a possible D gene (5 bases). The CDR3 is 13 amino acids. The germline V and J ends were trimmed by 6 bases and 2 bases, with 10 bases remaining between them. Germline lookup yields CDR1 WNHNN and CDR2 SYGVQD (reference sequence). DNA of the CDR3: TGCGCCAGCAGCCCGGACTCTCAAGAGACCCAGTACTTC. Protein product: CASSPDSQETQYF.

V and J are TRBV4-2 and TRBJ2-1, with 13 positions matching TRBD2. The CDR3 spans 17 residues. Germline loops: CDR1 LGHNA, CDR2 YNFKEQ. Germline trimming cut 0 bases from V and 9 bases from J; bases unmatched to any gene: 8. DNA of the CDR3: TGTGCCAGCAGCCAAGATGGATCGGGGACTAGCGGGGCTGAGCAGTTCTTC. Its protein is CASSQDGSGTSGAEQFF.

To note about this clone: Other nucleotide sequences in the sample specify the same CDR3. This chain links TRBV5-1 with TRBJ2-7; 8 nucleotides line up with TRBD2. V shed 4 bases, J shed 6 bases, and the junction held 21 bases outside the gene matches. The CDR3 length is 18 residues. Germline V gene sequence: CDR1 SGHRS, CDR2 YFSETQ. CDR3 coding DNA: TGCGCCAGCAGCCTTAGGCAGGGTGGTCGCGGGGGGATGCTCGAGCAGTACTTC. Protein: CASSLRQGGRGGMLEQYF.

V gene TRBV5-1 combines with J gene TRBJ2-7, with 9 bases lining up with TRBD2. J was trimmed by 1 base and V by 2 bases; bases with no gene match: 7. The CDR3 runs 16 residues. CDR1 is SGHRS, CDR2 YFSETQ, per germline. CDR3 protein: CASSFGGSGSSYEQYF. The DNA of the CDR3 is TGCGCCAGCAGCTTTGGGGGTAGCGGGAGTTCCTACGAGCAGTACTTC.

The chain uses TRBV6-1 and TRBJ2-7, with D possibly called TRBD1 or TRBD2 (5 bases each). The CDR3 totals 13 residues. The germline V gene has CDR1 MNHNS and CDR2 SASEGT. The V gene lost 3 bases and the J gene lost 3 bases, with 9 bases spanning the gap. The CDR3 sequence is CASSEGPNYEQYF. The CDR3 bases are TGTGCCAGCAGTGAGGGACCAAACTACGAGCAGTACTTC.

The chain is built from TRBV3-1 (or the pseudogene TRBV3-2) and TRBJ1-5; D is possibly TRBD1 (6 bases). The germline V gene encodes CDR1 LGHDT and CDR2 YNNKEL (reference sequence). The CDR3 extends over 15 amino acids. V gave up 1 base and J gave up 4 bases, with 11 bases separating them. CDR3 sequence: CASSQGTVRNQPQHF. DNA for the CDR3: TGTGCCAGCAGCCAAGGGACAGTGAGGAATCAGCCCCAGCATTTT.

The J gene is TRBJ2-7, the V gene TRBV15; D perhaps matches TRBD1 (5 bases). CDR3 size: 12 residues. V lost 0 bases and J 7 bases, leaving 7 bases between the germline ends. Germline loops: CDR1 LNHNV, CDR2 YYDKDF (reference sequence). CDR3: CATSRDTGEQYF. CDR3 in DNA: TGTGCCACCAGCAGAGATACAGGAGAGCAGTACTTC.

This clone was seen only once. The chain is built from TRBV30 and TRBJ1-6; no reliable D call. V was shortened by 2 bases and J by 9 bases, with 17 bases between the two germline ends. The CDR3 spans 15 residues. Germline V lookup: CDR1 GTSNPN, CDR2 SVGIG (reference sequence). The CDR3 sequence: CAWSLGQPKGSPLHF. CDR3 coding DNA: TGTGCCTGGAGTCTGGGTCAGCCCAAGGGTTCACCCCTCCACTTT.

The V gene is TRBV10-2, the J gene TRBJ1-2; no clear D gene. Trimming took off 2 bases at V and 2 bases at J, with 9 bases between the two ends. Germline assignment: CDR1 WSHSY and CDR2 SAAADI. The CDR3 contains 14 residues. For the CDR3, the DNA is TGCGCCAGCAGTGAGGGTGTACTGAACTATGGCTACACCTTC. It encodes CASSEGVLNYGYTF.

This clone was seen once. The CDR3 here is CAIRGSTYEQYF. The CDR3 DNA follows: TGTGCCATCAGGGGGAGCACCTACGAGCAGTACTTC. This chain joins TRBV10-3 and TRBJ2-7; possible D gene TRBD2, 5 bases. CDR3 length equals 12 residues. Deletions cut 6 bases from V and 2 bases from J, with 8 bases between. Germline V gene data show CDR1 as ENHRY and CDR2 as SYGVKD.

This sequence joins TRBV28 and TRBJ2-5; D uncertain. CDR1 and CDR2 (germline): MDHEN, SYDVKM. Between the trimmed V and J ends, which lost 4 bases and 4 bases, there was a span of 10 bases. This CDR3 is 13 amino acids long. This chain's CDR3 is CASSSGELETQYF. The CDR3 DNA sequence: TGTGCCAGCAGTTCAGGAGAGTTAGAGACCCAGTACTTC.

This clone was counted a few times. The V gene is TRBV15, the J gene TRBJ2-1; TRBD2 might be the D (6 bases). The germline gives CDR1 LNHNV, CDR2 YYDKDF (reference sequence). This CDR3 has 16 amino acids. The V and J ends lost 4 bases and 0 bases respectively, with 13 bases between them. CDR3 nucleotide sequence: TGTGCCACCAGCATGGGACTTTCGAGCTCCTACAATGAGCAGTTCTTC. Protein product: CATSMGLSSSYNEQFF.

The chain employs TRBV6-5 and TRBJ2-3; no clear D. Between the trimmed V and J ends, which lost 5 bases and 6 bases, there was a span of 18 bases. CDR1 is MNHEY, CDR2 SVGAGI, per germline. The CDR3 runs 15 residues. CDR3: CASSRPSTYADTQYF. CDR3 sequence (DNA): TGTGCCAGCAGTCGGCCGTCGACATACGCCGATACGCAGTATTTT.

This sequence joins TRBV28 and TRBJ1-5, with 8 positions matching TRBD1. Germline CDR1 reads MDHEN; CDR2 reads SYDVKM. The length of the CDR3 is 14 residues. Germline trimming cut 8 bases from V and 3 bases from J; bases unmatched to any gene: 6. The CDR3 region is CASGTGAYNQPQHF. Written as DNA, the CDR3 is TGTGCCAGCGGGACAGGAGCCTACAATCAGCCCCAGCATTTT.

The chain couples TRBV30 to TRBJ1-5; D unclear. Germline V CDR1 and CDR2: GTSNPN, SVGIG (reference sequence). The V end lost 0 bases, the J end lost 0 bases, and 21 bases lay between the germline ends. This CDR3 is built from 19 residues. CDR3 in amino acids: CAWSVSGPAGLYSNQPQHF. The CDR3 DNA follows: TGTGCCTGGAGTGTATCGGGTCCGGCAGGCCTTTATAGCAATCAGCCCCAGCATTTT.

The rearrangement joins TRBV19 to TRBJ2-1; D is unresolved. This CDR3 comprises 15 residues. The ends were cut back, 1 base at V and 3 bases at J, with 10 bases in the middle. Germline V gene data show CDR1 as LNHDA and CDR2 as SQIVND (reference sequence). The CDR3 DNA reads as TGTGCCAGTAGTATAGGGACCCCCCGCTACAATGAGCAGTTCTTC. Its translation is CASSIGTPRYNEQFF.

This clone was counted once. J is TRBJ1-1 and V is TRBV29-1; D not resolved. The length of the CDR3 is 9 residues. Germline values: CDR1 SQVTM, CDR2 ANQGSEA. CDR3 region: CSAGTEAFF. CDR3 in DNA: TGCAGTGCCGGGACTGAAGCTTTCTTT.